This T cell receptor beta chain was sequenced in a study of pediatric ulcerative colitis. Study-wide results and caveats: Acute severe colitis showed lower rectal diversity from clonal expansions.

This CDR3 is built from 16 residues. The V segment lost 0 bases and the J segment 5 bases; nucleotides outside the gene matches: 6. CDR1 and CDR2 (germline): SGHVS, FNYEAQ. Produced via immunoSEQ multiplex PCR; TCRdb's table is partial and in-frame only. Among 35,000 to 45,000 clones listed, about 81% were seen once. As for this clone: Antigen: not known.

During colonoscopy, one to two rectal pinch biopsies were collected. The TCR sequence derives from a boy between 10 and 17 years old with severe ulcerative colitis. The chain carries TRBV7-6 and TRBJ2-5; 10 bases are shared with TRBD1. The sequencing input was gut tissue. The CDR3 coding sequence is TGTGCCAGCAGCTTAGCGACAGGGGGCCGCCGGGAGACCCAGTACTTC. This sequence encodes CASSLATGGRRETQYF.